These T cell receptor beta chains were read from a single sample in a study of tumor-infiltrating lymphocytes in primary liver carcinoma. Using its own MiXCR run on the multiplex PCR reads, TCRdb lists one record per CDR3 protein. The data show some 94,000 distinct CDR3 sequences, around three quarters seen once. Sequenced: liver tumor tissue from sampling region 5. Every receptor here comes from a woman aged 55-69 years with primary liver carcinoma and hepatitis B virus infection. Each CDR3 is given without its conserved first and last residue.

j_gene: TRBJ2-7; v_gene: TRBV4-2; CDR3aa: NSSQDFRGTSSYEQY
j_gene: TRBJ2-7; v_gene: TRBV12-3/TRBV12-4; CDR3aa: ASSYDGGRARYYEQY
j_gene: TRBJ1-1; v_gene: TRBV29-1; CDR3aa: SVVEQGRNTEAF
j_gene: TRBJ1-5; v_gene: TRBV2; CDR3aa: ASSKGGLEEPQH
j_gene: TRBJ2-7; v_gene: TRBV10-3; CDR3aa: AIATVTYEQY
j_gene: TRBJ2-1; v_gene: TRBV11-3; CDR3aa: AGSLTGEQF
j_gene: TRBJ2-6; v_gene: TRBV20-1; CDR3aa: SARRGTGANVLT
j_gene: TRBJ1-1; v_gene: TRBV11-2; CDR3aa: ARSREQGAFLDTEAF
j_gene: TRBJ1-1; v_gene: TRBV29-1; CDR3aa: SVIRGAATETF
j_gene: TRBJ1-1; v_gene: TRBV30; CDR3aa: PWGGVTEAF
j_gene: TRBJ2-1; v_gene: TRBV7-9; CDR3aa: ASSGTSGSAYNEPF
j_gene: TRBJ2-7; v_gene: TRBV29-1; CDR3aa: SARRDSEGYEQY
j_gene: TRBJ1-1; v_gene: TRBV7-9; CDR3aa: ASSSGSRSWTEAF
j_gene: TRBJ2-4; v_gene: TRBV5-5; CDR3aa: ASGLTGTSGLEGIQY
j_gene: TRBJ2-7; v_gene: TRBV11-2; CDR3aa: DGSSVGYEQY
j_gene: TRBJ2-1; v_gene: TRBV20-1; CDR3aa: SAPSRPYNEQF
j_gene: TRBJ2-2; v_gene: TRBV28; CDR3aa: ACRSGRDTGELS
j_gene: TRBJ2-1; v_gene: TRBV11-2; CDR3aa: ASSLEGGTIGEQF
j_gene: TRBJ2-3; v_gene: TRBV14; CDR3aa: ASSLSGGTYRQY
j_gene: TRBJ2-4; v_gene: TRBV6-5; CDR3aa: ASSYSKENIQY
j_gene: TRBJ2-1; v_gene: TRBV11-2; CDR3aa: ASSLPRLWDNEQF
j_gene: TRBJ1-1; v_gene: TRBV11-2; CDR3aa: VSSFRQGLNTEAF
j_gene: TRBJ2-7; v_gene: TRBV4-1; CDR3aa: ASSQGRGSPYEQY
j_gene: TRBJ2-2; v_gene: TRBV6-6; CDR3aa: TGSYRGPNTGELF
j_gene: TRBJ1-4; v_gene: TRBV28; CDR3aa: ASSLTSTEEEKLF
j_gene: TRBJ2-3; v_gene: TRBV12-3/TRBV12-4; CDR3aa: ASRGGTSGRGSTDTQF
j_gene: TRBJ2-7; v_gene: TRBV29-1; CDR3aa: SVGENLTYEQY
j_gene: TRBJ2-6; v_gene: TRBV7-8; CDR3aa: ASSLPGLDLSVANVLT
j_gene: TRBJ1-2; v_gene: TRBV11-2; CDR3aa: ASGFRDRGGYGYT
j_gene: TRBJ1-1; v_gene: TRBV18; CDR3aa: VSSQQGASREAI
j_gene: TRBJ1-6; v_gene: TRBV29-1; CDR3aa: SVSDRANSPLH
j_gene: TRBJ2-2; v_gene: TRBV5-1; CDR3aa: ASSSQPQGASNTGELF
j_gene: TRBJ2-5; v_gene: TRBV7-3; CDR3aa: ASRKSPSETQY
j_gene: TRBJ1-2; v_gene: TRBV28; CDR3aa: ASGSQGASYGGYT
j_gene: TRBJ1-1; v_gene: TRBV2; CDR3aa: ASKWTWGLTEAF
j_gene: TRBJ1-2; v_gene: TRBV11-2; CDR3aa: ASSSSGTANNYGYT
j_gene: TRBJ1-1; v_gene: TRBV5-6; CDR3aa: ASSPPGVNTEAF